A single sample gave rise to the 27 T cell receptor beta chains below, sequenced in a study of blood T cell repertoires in COVID-19. TCRdb keeps only in-frame clones here, not all; method: immunoSEQ multiplex PCR. There are 100,000 to 150,000 clones in the sample; 60% to 80% occur only once, and 6% lies in the top ten. Sample: peripheral blood. The receptors originated from a man aged 80 or over with COVID-19, enrolled during active disease.

This chain uses TRBV5-4 with TRBJ2-7, with 7 positions matching TRBD1. Germline values: CDR1 SGHNT, CDR2 YYREEE (reference sequence). The CDR3 extends over 14 amino acids. With V trimmed by 3 bases and J by 0 bases, 3 bases remained unmatched. For the CDR3, the DNA is TGTGCCAGCAGCTGGGGGACAGTCTCCTACGAGCAGTACTTC. Translating gives CASSWGTVSYEQYF.

The V call is TRBV11-3, the J call TRBJ2-7; TRBD1 aligns across 8 bases. This CDR3 comprises 15 residues. The junction had 4 bases not matched to a gene; V was cut back by 3 bases and J by 0 bases. Looked up from germline, CDR1 is SGHNT and CDR2 is YENEEA. CDR3 amino acids: CASSFRGQGSYEQYF. CDR3 DNA: TGTGCCAGCAGCTTTCGAGGACAGGGCTCCTACGAGCAGTACTTC.

This clone was counted once. The chain is built from TRBV27 and TRBJ1-1; possible D gene TRBD1, 6 bases. This CDR3 has 15 residues. The V end was cut by 6 bases, the J end by 1 base, with 15 bases between. The germline gives CDR1 MNHEY, CDR2 SMNVEV (reference sequence). CDR3 sequence reads: CASRPNWDKNTEAFF. CDR3 bases: TGTGCCAGCAGGCCAAATTGGGACAAGAACACTGAAGCTTTCTTT.

The chain links TRBV10-3 to TRBJ2-3; D perhaps matches TRBD1 (6 bases). Germline V gene data show CDR1 as ENHRY and CDR2 as SYGVKD. The V end lost 10 bases, the J end lost 2 bases, and 16 bases lay between the germline ends. The length of the CDR3 is 14 residues. The CDR3 DNA is TGTGCCACCTCGGTCGACAGGAACACAGATACGCAGTATTTT. This codes for CATSVDRNTDTQYF.

J is TRBJ2-1 and V is TRBV9; D is perhaps TRBD2 (6 bases). V was trimmed by 0 bases and J by 10 bases, leaving 11 bases between them. The CDR3 totals 13 residues. The V gene's germline CDR1 is SGDLS and CDR2 YYNGEE. The CDR3 region is CASSVALALEQFF. As DNA, the CDR3 is TGTGCCAGCAGCGTAGCCCTAGCGCTCGAGCAGTTCTTC.

V and J are TRBV19 and TRBJ1-2; 7 nucleotides agree with TRBD1. Germline values: CDR1 LNHDA, CDR2 SQIVND (reference sequence). This CDR3 region has 14 residues. After removal of 5 bases from V and 4 bases from J, the junction contained 7 bases not matched to a gene. The CDR3 is CASSVQGGPYGYTF. The CDR3 nucleotides are TGTGCCAGTAGTGTCCAGGGGGGCCCCTATGGCTACACCTTC.

This clone turned up a few times. The gene calls are TRBV28 and TRBJ1-5; D is unresolved. Germline-derived CDR1 and CDR2 are MDHEN and SYDVKM. The CDR3 totals 14 residues. The V end was cut by 6 bases, the J end by 2 bases, with 11 bases between. The CDR3 is CASRTPGGNQPQHF. As DNA, the CDR3 is TGTGCCAGCAGGACCCCCGGGGGCAATCAGCCCCAGCATTTT.

In DNA, the CDR3 is TGTGCCAGCTCCACAGCCGGACAGGGGGCCTACGAGCAGTACTTC. Amino acid sequence: CASSTAGQGAYEQYF. This chain connects TRBV18 to TRBJ2-7, with TRBD1 identical over 10 bases. The CDR3 covers 15 residues. CDR1 and CDR2 from the germline V gene are KGHSH and LQKENI. V lost 6 bases to trimming and J lost 2 bases; unmatched junction nucleotides: 7.

This clone was picked up a small number of times. J is TRBJ1-5 and V is TRBV19; D not resolved. CDR1 is LNHDA and CDR2 is SQIVND in the germline V gene (reference sequence). Deletions cut 5 bases from V and 6 bases from J, with 8 bases between. The CDR3 has 12 residues. The CDR3: CASSGRAQPQHF. DNA for the CDR3: TGTGCCAGTAGTGGGAGGGCTCAGCCCCAGCATTTT. The whole variable domain, filled in from reference TRBV19 and TRBJ1-5, reads DGGITQSPKYLFRKEGQNVTLSCEQNLNHDAMYWYRQDPGQGLRLIYYSQIVNDFQKGDIAEGYSVSREKKESFPLTVTSAQKNPTAFYLCASSGRAQPQHFGDGTRLSIL.

The rearrangement joins TRBV28 to TRBJ1-5, with 8 bases matching TRBD1. The J segment lost 6 bases and the V segment lost 6 bases, leaving 13 bases of the junction unmatched. The CDR3 loop spans 16 amino acids. Germline V gene sequence: CDR1 MDHEN, CDR2 SYDVKM. The CDR3 here is CASSGTGMGYAQPQHF. In nucleotides, the CDR3 is TGTGCCAGCAGCGGGACAGGTATGGGGTACGCTCAGCCCCAGCATTTT.

In DNA, the CDR3 is TGCGCCAGCAGCCAAGGGGCTGGGACAGAGAACACTGAAGCTTTCTTT. Translating gives CASSQGAGTENTEAFF. The rearrangement joins TRBV4-1 to TRBJ1-1; 7 nucleotides match TRBD1. The CDR3 is 16 residues long. V was pared by 1 base and J by 1 base, with 6 bases of the junction left unmatched. Germline V gives CDR1 MGHRA, CDR2 YSYEKL.

The chain joins TRBV7-9 to TRBJ1-2; D possibly corresponds to TRBD1 (5 bases). V was clipped by 1 base and J by 3 bases, with 12 bases between them. The germline CDR1 and CDR2 sequences are SEHNR and FQNEAQ (reference sequence). This CDR3 has 15 residues. This chain's CDR3 is CASSLGRGSDYGYTF. CDR3 coding DNA: TGTGCCAGCAGCTTAGGGCGGGGGTCAGACTATGGCTACACCTTC.

The gene calls are TRBV4-3 and TRBJ2-5; perhaps TRBD1 as D (6 bases). Trimming stripped 0 bases from V and 5 bases from J, with 16 bases between. The CDR3 has 16 amino acids. Germline CDR1 reads LGHNA; CDR2 reads YSLEER. CDR3 nucleotides: TGCGCCAGCAGCCAAGATGGCCAGGGGTTCAGCGAGACCCAGTACTTC. It encodes CASSQDGQGFSETQYF.

The chain links TRBV18 to TRBJ1-6, with 7 positions matching TRBD1. V lost 3 bases, J lost 5 bases, and 4 bases stayed unmatched. This CDR3 region has 15 residues. The germline gives CDR1 KGHSH, CDR2 LQKENI. The CDR3 DNA follows: TGTGCCAGCTCACCTGCGACAGGGAATAATTCACCCCTCCACTTT. This sequence encodes CASSPATGNNSPLHF.

The V and J genes are TRBV7-2 and TRBJ2-2; D uncertain. The CDR3 runs to 15 residues. The V end was cut by 0 bases, the J end by 3 bases, with 8 bases between. Germline loops: CDR1 SGHTA, CDR2 FQGNSA. In DNA, the CDR3 is TGTGCCAGCAGCTTAGCCCAGGTCGACACCGGGGAGCTGTTTTTT. Its protein product is CASSLAQVDTGELFF.

The chain has TRBV6-2 or TRBV6-3 and TRBJ2-7, with TRBD2 identical over 11 bases. The germline V gene encodes CDR1 MNHEY and CDR2 SVGEGT. Losses at the gene ends were 3 bases for V and 2 bases for J; bases not matched to a gene: 12. The CDR3 length is 18 residues. This CDR3 is CASSYSTSGTTLAYEQYF. The CDR3 DNA is TGTGCCAGCAGTTATTCGACTAGCGGGACCACTCTTGCCTACGAGCAGTACTTC.

The rearrangement links TRBV27 to TRBJ2-2, with D unresolved. Per the germline V gene, CDR1 is MNHEY and CDR2 is SMNVEV (reference sequence). The CDR3 covers 12 residues. The V gene lost 3 bases and the J gene lost 8 bases, with 7 bases spanning the gap. The CDR3 coding sequence is TGTGCCAGCAGTTTGTTACGGGGGGAGCTGTTTTTT. This encodes CASSLLRGELFF.

The chain uses TRBV10-1 and TRBJ1-3; D unclear. Trimming stripped 3 bases from V and 5 bases from J, with 8 bases between. Germline CDR1 reads WNHNN; CDR2 reads SYGVQD (reference sequence). This CDR3 spans 13 amino acids. CDR3 protein: CASSDEARNTIYF. Here the CDR3 DNA reads TGCGCCAGCAGTGATGAAGCCCGAAACACCATATATTTT.

This clone turned up a few times. V usage is TRBV27 and J usage is TRBJ1-5, with 8 nucleotides matching TRBD1. Trimming removed 4 bases from V and 5 bases from J; junction bases left unmatched: 4. Germline lookup yields CDR1 MNHEY and CDR2 SMNVEV (reference sequence). This CDR3 region has 14 residues. The DNA for the CDR3 is TGTGCCAGCAGTTCGCACAGGGGGGATCAGCCCCAGCATTTT. It translates to CASSSHRGDQPQHF.

A few counts support this clone. The chain uses TRBV6-5 and TRBJ1-2; 8 bases fit TRBD1. From germline, CDR1 is MNHEY and CDR2 SVGAGI. Losses at the gene ends were 2 bases for V and 4 bases for J; bases not matched to a gene: 9. The CDR3 has 16 residues. The chain's CDR3 is CASSYTTNRGFYGYTF. CDR3 bases: TGTGCCAGCAGTTACACTACAAACAGGGGGTTCTATGGCTACACCTTC.

This clone has only a few counts. This chain connects TRBV14 to TRBJ2-1; a possible D gene is TRBD2 (6 bases). The CDR3 consists of 16 residues. Trimming removed 1 base at V and 3 bases at J, with 13 bases between. Germline values: CDR1 SGHDN, CDR2 FVKESK. CDR3 nucleotide sequence: TGTGCCAGCAGCCAAGTTGGCGGGATCTACTACAATGAGCAGTTCTTC. Its protein product is CASSQVGGIYYNEQFF.

The chain recombines TRBV5-1 with TRBJ1-5; no definite D call. The V end was cut by 3 bases, the J end by 5 bases, with 9 bases between. In germline, CDR1 is SGHRS, CDR2 YFSETQ. This CDR3 comprises 13 residues. The CDR3 bases are TGCGCCAGCAGCTCAACTACGGATCAGCCCCAGCATTTT. This sequence encodes CASSSTTDQPQHF.

The chain employs TRBV6-5 and TRBJ2-2; D unclear. Germline values: CDR1 MNHEY, CDR2 SVGAGI. The CDR3 runs 14 residues. The V and J ends lost 8 bases and 2 bases respectively, with 12 bases between them. The CDR3, as DNA: TGTGCCAGCCGAGGCCTTCTAAACACCGGGGAGCTGTTTTTT. Translating gives CASRGLLNTGELFF.

The chain joins TRBV11-1 to TRBJ2-7; 7 bases fit TRBD2. After removal of 3 bases from V and 6 bases from J, the junction contained 8 bases not matched to a gene. This CDR3 region has 14 residues. CDR1 is SGHAT, CDR2 FQDESV, per germline (reference sequence). CDR3 sequence: CASSFDGTIREQYF. As DNA, the CDR3 is TGTGCCAGCAGCTTCGACGGGACTATCCGCGAGCAGTACTTC.

This clone was seen a few times. The J gene is TRBJ1-1, the V gene TRBV9, with a tentative D call TRBD1 (5 bases). The CDR3 extends over 13 amino acids. Looked up from germline, CDR1 is SGDLS and CDR2 is YYNGEE. The V and J ends lost 2 bases and 3 bases respectively, with 8 bases between them. CDR3 in amino acids: CASSVSRDTEAFF. The CDR3, as DNA: TGTGCCAGCAGCGTCTCCAGGGACACTGAAGCTTTCTTT.

This chain joins TRBV11-3 and TRBJ2-1; 11 bases fit TRBD2. Germline CDR1 SGHNT, CDR2 YENEEA. The CDR3 is made up of 15 amino acids. Trimming removed 5 bases from V and 13 bases from J; junction bases left unmatched: 13. The CDR3 here is CASSPTQTSGSPQFF. The CDR3 DNA follows: TGTGCCAGCAGCCCGACCCAAACTAGCGGGAGCCCCCAGTTCTTC.

This chain uses TRBV6-1 with TRBJ2-7; the match to TRBD2 covers 8 bases. CDR1 is MNHNS and CDR2 is SASEGT in the germline V gene. The CDR3 has 16 residues. Trimming removed 0 bases from V and 2 bases from J; junction bases left unmatched: 6. CDR3 in amino acids: CASSEALAGLPYEQYF. The CDR3 DNA reads TGTGCCAGCAGTGAAGCCCTAGCGGGCCTCCCCTACGAGCAGTACTTC.